The TCR beta chain described here comes from a study of blood T cell repertoires in COVID-19. Study information: Sites across the United States, Italy and Spain contributed samples from acute and convalescent COVID-19.

Individuals drawn from around 25 US areas were about 18 to 95 years old. Cohort 3 recovery required two negative PCRs, clearance, or symptom resolution. Germline lookup yields CDR1 SEHNR and CDR2 FQNEAQ (reference sequence). V was trimmed by 1 base and J by 1 base, leaving 12 bases between them. The CDR3 sequence is 16 residues long. Study processing details: Quantification of nucleated cells was approximated via reference gene primer amplification. The repertoire was sequenced with immunoSEQ multiplex PCR; TCRdb's copy has only in-frame clones and lacks some. V, J and clone size derive from that table, while D and trimming were established from the DNA sequence. Here the sample spans 200,000 to 250,000 clones, around 88% being singletons.

The receptor comes from a woman in her 50s who had recovered from COVID-19. The sample comprised PBMCs or T cells enriched from blood (not recorded which). The genes are TRBV7-9 and TRBJ2-3; D is unresolved. The chain's CDR3 is CASSLVASAGTDTQYF. The CDR3, as DNA: TGTGCCAGCAGCTTAGTGGCCTCCGCGGGCACAGATACGCAGTATTTT.